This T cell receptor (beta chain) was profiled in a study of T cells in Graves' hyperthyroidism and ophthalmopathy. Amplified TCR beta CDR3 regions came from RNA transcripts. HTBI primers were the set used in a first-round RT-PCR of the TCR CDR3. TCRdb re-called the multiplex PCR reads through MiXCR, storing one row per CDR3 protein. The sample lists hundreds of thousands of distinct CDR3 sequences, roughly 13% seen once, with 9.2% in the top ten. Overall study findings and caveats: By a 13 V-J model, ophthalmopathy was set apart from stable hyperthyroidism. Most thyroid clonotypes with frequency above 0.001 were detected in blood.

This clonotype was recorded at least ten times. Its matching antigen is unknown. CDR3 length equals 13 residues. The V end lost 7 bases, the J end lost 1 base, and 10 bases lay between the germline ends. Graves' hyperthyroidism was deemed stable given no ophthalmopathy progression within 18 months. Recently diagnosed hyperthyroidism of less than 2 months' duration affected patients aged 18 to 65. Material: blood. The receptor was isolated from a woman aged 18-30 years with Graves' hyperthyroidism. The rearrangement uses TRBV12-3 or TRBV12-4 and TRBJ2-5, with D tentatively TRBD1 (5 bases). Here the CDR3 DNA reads TGTGCCAGCACTCACGACAGCCAAGAGACCCAGTACTTC. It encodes CASTHDSQETQYF.